This T cell receptor beta chain was sequenced during a study of T-cell reconstitution after alpha-beta-depleted transplantation in children. Ten or more counts support this clonotype. What it binds is unknown. Preparation of the TCRbeta library used unique molecular identifiers. TCRdb re-called the PCR reads with MiXCR, one entry per CDR3 protein. The table includes roughly 100,000 distinct CDR3 sequences, 5% to 6% detected once. This CDR3 is built from 16 residues. Trimming removed 7 bases at V and 0 bases at J, with 13 bases between. Whole-study results and caveats: Alpha-beta T cells present about two months after transplant were reported to originate from several hundred expanded graft clones. Some patients showed high day-60 TCRbeta diversity, which derived from surviving recipient T cells and thymic progenitors. At the one-year point after transplant, T-cell counts and TCRbeta diversity were found to come mostly from T cells that had been newly produced.

The TCR originated in a female patient aged 2 to 10 who had a stem cell transplant for Fanconi anemia, so the T cells may come from the graft donor. This sample comprised PBMCs, mostly from graft donor cells, obtained 60 days after TCRalphabeta/CD19-depleted stem cell transplant. The chain recombines TRBV12-3 or TRBV12-4 with TRBJ2-6, with D unclear. The DNA for the CDR3 is TGTGCCAGCAATTTGGACGGCCACTCTGGGGCCAACGTCCTGACTTTC. Protein sequence: CASNLDGHSGANVLTF.